The clone carrying this TCR beta chain was detected a few times. Donors were all healthy Caucasians. The data originate from a study of identical twins. The CDR3 contains 18 residues. With V trimmed by 3 bases and J by 1 base, 8 bases remained unmatched. The germline V gene has CDR1 ENHRY and CDR2 SYGVKD. TCRdb reprocessed the 5' RACE reads via MiXCR and lists one record per CDR3 protein. The sample holds 540,000 or so distinct CDR3 sequences, 20% to 25% seen once. These same data were also listed under a study on yellow fever vaccine responses in identical twins.

This chain connects TRBV10-3 to TRBJ2-7; 14 bases fit TRBD2. The receptor was isolated from a woman under 30 in good health. Sequencing was performed on CD4+ T cells sorted from blood. In DNA form, the CDR3 reads TGTGCCATCAGTGATAGCGGGACTAGCGGGAGAGGATCCTACGAGCAGTACTTC. Its translation: CAISDSGTSGRGSYEQYF.